Shown below are 21 T cell receptor beta chains from a single sample sequenced in a study of cytomegalovirus exposure and HLA in healthy donors. In the PCR, 60 Vbeta and 13 Jbeta primers were used. Sequencing used immunoSEQ multiplex PCR; TCRdb keeps in-frame clones, though not all of them. In the table there are approximately 150,000 clones, approximately 80% of which are singletons. The material sequenced was PBMCs. Receptors originate from a man aged 35-49 years in good health and CMV-seronegative.

The chain has TRBV2 and TRBJ2-3; no clear D. The CDR3 has 13 amino acids. The V gene lost 10 bases and the J gene lost 4 bases, with 15 bases spanning the gap. Germline loops: CDR1 SNHLY, CDR2 FYNNEI. The CDR3 sequence is CATRRGPSDTQYF. Here the CDR3 DNA reads TGTGCCACCCGGCGCGGCCCGTCAGATACGCAGTATTTT.

This chain connects TRBV11-3 to TRBJ2-1, with TRBD1 matching over 7 bases. Germline assignment: CDR1 SGHNT and CDR2 YENEEA. Germline trimming cut 5 bases from V and 4 bases from J; bases unmatched to any gene: 8. The CDR3 is 15 residues long. In DNA, the CDR3 is TGTGCCAGCAGCCTCCGACAGGGTCTATACAATGAGCAGTTCTTC. It specifies CASSLRQGLYNEQFF.

This chain joins TRBV6-6 and TRBJ1-1, with TRBD1 identical over 7 bases. Germline V gene sequence: CDR1 MNHNY, CDR2 SVGAGI (reference sequence). The CDR3 contains 13 residues. Losses at the gene ends were 6 bases for V and 7 bases for J; bases not matched to a gene: 8. For the CDR3, the DNA is TGTGCCAGCAGCCCCGGGACAGCGCTTGAAGCTTTCTTT. It yields the protein CASSPGTALEAFF.

V usage is TRBV19 and J usage is TRBJ2-7; TRBD2 matches 8 bases. The J segment lost 0 bases and the V segment lost 6 bases, leaving 4 bases of the junction unmatched. CDR3 length equals 14 residues. Per germline, CDR1 LNHDA and CDR2 SQIVND (reference sequence). The CDR3: CASRLAGSSYEQYF. CDR3 DNA sequence: TGTGCCAGTAGGCTAGCGGGCAGCTCCTACGAGCAGTACTTC.

The rearrangement uses TRBV10-3 and TRBJ1-4, with a weak D call TRBD1 (6 bases). This CDR3 is built from 17 residues. Between the trimmed V and J ends, which lost 0 bases and 7 bases, there was a span of 18 bases. In germline, CDR1 is ENHRY, CDR2 SYGVKD. CDR3 sequence (DNA): TGTGCCATCAGTGAGTCGAGGGGCGGGGGGCAAAGTGAAAAACTGTTTTTT. This codes for CAISESRGGGQSEKLFF.

This clone was seen a handful of times. The chain carries TRBV4-1 and TRBJ1-1; 10 nucleotides agree with TRBD1. Germline-derived CDR1 and CDR2 are MGHRA and YSYEKL. V lost 4 bases and J lost 3; bases outside the gene matches: 5. The CDR3 length is 15 residues. CDR3 amino acids: CASSRTGTGDTEAFF. In DNA form, the CDR3 reads TGCGCCAGCAGCCGCACCGGGACAGGGGACACTGAAGCTTTCTTT.

The chain joins TRBV18 to TRBJ2-6; 7 bases match TRBD1. With V trimmed by 6 bases and J by 4 bases, 6 bases remained unmatched. The germline CDR1 and CDR2 sequences are KGHSH and LQKENI. The CDR3 runs 15 residues. In DNA form, the CDR3 reads TGTGCCAGCTCCCCCGGACAGGCGGGGGCCAACGTCCTGACTTTC. Its translation: CASSPGQAGANVLTF. The full variable domain, rest sourced from reference TRBV18 and TRBJ2-6, is NAGVMQNPRHLVRRRGQEARLRCSPMKGHSHVYWYRQLPEEGLKFMVYLQKENIIDESGMPKERFSAEFPKEGPSILRIQQVVRGDSAAYFCASSPGQAGANVLTFGAGSRLTVL.

The chain has TRBV14 and TRBJ1-2; 10 bases fit TRBD1. Germline assignment: CDR1 SGHDN and CDR2 FVKESK. The V gene end was trimmed by 2 bases and the J gene end by 3 bases; junction bases not matched to a gene: 3. The CDR3 contains 15 residues. The CDR3 reads CASSQRGTGDYGYTF. Written as DNA, the CDR3 is TGTGCCAGCAGCCAACGCGGGACAGGGGACTATGGCTACACCTTC.

The J gene is TRBJ2-7, the V gene TRBV19, with D perhaps matching TRBD1 (6 bases). The germline gives CDR1 LNHDA, CDR2 SQIVND (reference sequence). V was cut by 5 bases and J by 1 base, with 12 bases left in between. The CDR3 covers 14 residues. In DNA form, the CDR3 reads TGTGCCAGTAGTGCCAGGGGCGGGTCCTACGAGCAGTACTTC. This sequence encodes CASSARGGSYEQYF.

The chain carries TRBV7-2 and TRBJ2-3; 8 positions match TRBD1. The V gene end was trimmed by 5 bases and the J gene end by 0 bases; junction bases not matched to a gene: 7. The CDR3 is 16 residues long. Germline loops: CDR1 SGHTA, CDR2 FQGNSA. Here the CDR3 reads CASSPGQGLSTDTQYF. The CDR3 DNA reads TGTGCCAGCAGCCCTGGACAGGGTTTAAGCACAGATACGCAGTATTTT.

This rearrangement joins TRBV30 to TRBJ1-3; D perhaps matches TRBD1 (5 bases). The CDR3 is 16 residues long. The V and J ends lost 0 bases and 3 bases respectively, with 15 bases between them. Germline assignment: CDR1 GTSNPN and CDR2 SVGIG (reference sequence). The DNA for the CDR3 is TGTGCCTGGAGTGTGGGGCAGTCGTATGGTGGAAACACCATATATTTT. Its protein is CAWSVGQSYGGNTIYF.

The genes are TRBV7-9 and TRBJ2-4; perhaps TRBD1 as D (5 bases). The V end was cut by 5 bases, the J end by 0 bases, with 17 bases between. CDR1 and CDR2 (germline): SEHNR, FQNEAQ (reference sequence). The CDR3 has 17 amino acids. In DNA, the CDR3 is TGTGCCAGCAGCAAAATGGGGCAGAGGCTAGCCAAAAACATTCAGTACTTC. Amino acids: CASSKMGQRLAKNIQYF.

This chain joins TRBV5-4 and TRBJ2-7; TRBD2 agrees at 8 bases. This CDR3 has 17 amino acids. Germline V gene lookup returns CDR1 SGHNT and CDR2 YYREEE (reference sequence). J gave up 5 bases and V 4 bases, and 17 bases lay outside the gene matches. The CDR3 bases are TGTGCCAGCAGCCCGCGGGGGGCCCTGGCGGGGGCCGACGAGCAGTACTTC. This encodes CASSPRGALAGADEQYF.

This chain connects TRBV28 to TRBJ2-1; no definite D call. The CDR3 runs to 15 residues. Trimming pared 6 bases from V and 6 bases from J, leaving 18 bases between. Germline-derived CDR1 and CDR2 are MDHEN and SYDVKM. The CDR3 nucleotides read TGTGCCAGCAGCCCCAAGAGAAGGCGCGGCAATGAGCAGTTCTTC. Its translation is CASSPKRRRGNEQFF.

The chain employs TRBV28 and TRBJ1-2; 10 nucleotides line up with TRBD1. The CDR3 covers 15 residues. CDR1 and CDR2 from the germline V gene are MDHEN and SYDVKM. With V trimmed by 4 bases and J by 4 bases, 6 bases remained unmatched. The CDR3 bases are TGTGCCAGCAGTTCCGACAGGGGGCGGTTCTATGGCTACACCTTC. Protein sequence: CASSSDRGRFYGYTF.

The rearrangement joins TRBV5-1 to TRBJ2-2; D might be TRBD2 (5 bases). The germline V and J ends were trimmed by 4 bases and 3 bases, with 13 bases remaining between them. This CDR3 has 15 amino acids. Germline V CDR1 and CDR2: SGHRS, YFSETQ. The CDR3 DNA reads TGCGCCAGCAGCGCCTGGGAGTTGGACACCGGGGAGCTGTTTTTT. Amino acid sequence: CASSAWELDTGELFF.

The chain employs TRBV5-6 and TRBJ2-5; 12 nucleotides align to TRBD2. CDR3 length: 15 amino acids. Germline CDR1 SGHDT, CDR2 YYEEEE. J lost 4 bases, V lost 4 bases, and 5 bases had no gene match. CDR3 sequence (DNA): TGTGCCAGCAGCCCACTAGCGGGGGGTAGAGAGACCCAGTACTTC. Translated: CASSPLAGGRETQYF.

The CDR3 spells CASSLLPSYEQYF. CDR3 DNA sequence: TGTGCCAGCAGTTTACTTCCCTCCTACGAGCAGTACTTC. The chain employs TRBV27 and TRBJ2-7; D unclear. Germline CDR1 MNHEY, CDR2 SMNVEV (reference sequence). Trimming shortened V by 2 bases and J by 0 bases, and 5 bases separated the two germline ends. CDR3 length equals 13 residues.

The CDR3, as DNA: TGTGCCAGCAGCCTGGGAGACTTGGCAGATACGCAGTATTTT. This gives the protein CASSLGDLADTQYF. The V call is TRBV5-6, the J call TRBJ2-3; TRBD2 might be the D (5 bases). This CDR3 region has 14 residues. V lost 4 bases and J 4 bases, leaving 13 bases between the germline ends. Looked up from germline, CDR1 is SGHDT and CDR2 is YYEEEE.

V usage is TRBV2 and J usage is TRBJ1-2; 7 bases map to TRBD1. J gave up 0 bases and V 6 bases, and 10 bases lay outside the gene matches. The CDR3 covers 16 residues. CDR1 SNHLY and CDR2 FYNNEI come from the germline V gene. The CDR3 DNA reads TGTGCCAGCAGCCGGGGGACAGTTGTTCCTAACTATGGCTACACCTTC. Encoded protein: CASSRGTVVPNYGYTF.

This clone was found once. This chain connects TRBV9 to TRBJ2-1; 16 bases line up with TRBD2. The J segment lost 2 bases and the V segment lost 2 bases, leaving 4 bases of the junction unmatched. The CDR3 runs to 18 residues. Germline values: CDR1 SGDLS, CDR2 YYNGEE. The CDR3 sequence: CASSVKGLAGGTYNEQFF. CDR3 bases: TGTGCCAGCAGCGTGAAGGGACTAGCGGGAGGGACCTACAATGAGCAGTTCTTC.